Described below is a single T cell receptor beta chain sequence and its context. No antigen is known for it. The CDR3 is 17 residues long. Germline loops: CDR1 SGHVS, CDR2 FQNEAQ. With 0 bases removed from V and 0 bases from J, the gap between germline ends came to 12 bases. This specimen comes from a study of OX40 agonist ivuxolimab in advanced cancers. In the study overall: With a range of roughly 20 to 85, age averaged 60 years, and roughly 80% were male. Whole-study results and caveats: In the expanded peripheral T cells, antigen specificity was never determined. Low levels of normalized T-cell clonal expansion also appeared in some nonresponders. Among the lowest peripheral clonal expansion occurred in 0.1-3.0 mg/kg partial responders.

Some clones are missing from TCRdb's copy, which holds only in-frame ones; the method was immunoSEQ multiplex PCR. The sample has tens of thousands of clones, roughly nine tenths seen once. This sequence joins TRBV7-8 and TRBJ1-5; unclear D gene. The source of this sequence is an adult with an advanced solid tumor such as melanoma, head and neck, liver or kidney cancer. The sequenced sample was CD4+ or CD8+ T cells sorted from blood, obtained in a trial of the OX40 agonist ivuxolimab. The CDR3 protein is CASSLARPGPSNQPQHF. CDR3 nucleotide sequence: TGTGCCAGCAGCTTAGCGCGTCCAGGCCCTAGCAATCAGCCCCAGCATTTT.